A selection of T cell receptor beta chains follows, all from one sample in a study of T cell repertoires in cytomegalovirus infection. No antigen is known for these receptors. TCRdb reprocessed the reads via MiXCR and lists one record per CDR3 protein. The sample records roughly 860,000 distinct CDR3 sequences, 30% to 35% being singletons. The sequences come from cultured CD8+ T cells from PBMCs, collected from culture after CMV antigen stimulation. These receptors were collected from a human donor in good health (CMV status not recorded). Some clones in this sample may be carry-over from other donors' samples. Both conserved end residues are part of each CDR3. The order of the fields is CDR3 protein, CDR3 DNA, D gene, J gene, V gene, clone size. D genes are given only for firm matches. Rows give clone size only sometimes, using once, few, many, or a class for an expanded clone.

CATSTGENTGELFF,TGTGCCACCAGTACGGGAGAAAACACCGGGGAGCTGTTTTTT,.,TRBJ2-2,TRBV24-1,.
CASKGGRGDYEQYF,TGTGCCAGCAAGGGTGGTCGGGGGGACTACGAGCAGTACTTC,TRBD2,TRBJ2-7,TRBV2,once
CASSYSPAGDPNEKLFF,TGTGCCAGCAGTTACTCGCCGGCTGGGGATCCTAATGAAAAACTGTTTTTT,.,TRBJ1-4,TRBV6-6,.
CASSSSSDRSSYNEQFF,TGTGCCAGCAGTTCTTCCTCAGACCGAAGCTCCTACAATGAGCAGTTCTTC,.,TRBJ2-1,TRBV6-2/TRBV6-3,many
CASSPSDPYQPQHF,TGTGCCAGCAGTCCATCTGACCCATATCAGCCCCAGCATTTT,.,TRBJ1-5,TRBV27,.
CASTTDRDNYGYTF,TGTGCCAGTACTACGGACAGGGATAACTATGGCTACACCTTC,TRBD1,TRBJ1-2,TRBV19,few
CASSYSGGMNTEAFF,TGTGCCAGCAGTTACTCCGGGGGCATGAACACTGAAGCTTTCTTT,.,TRBJ1-1,TRBV6-5,few
CASSSLATANTGELFF,TGTGCCAGCAGCTCTTTAGCGACCGCGAACACCGGGGAGCTGTTTTTT,.,TRBJ2-2,TRBV12-3/TRBV12-4,few
CTTRVDILNEKLFF,TGCACCACCCGGGTAGACATCCTTAATGAAAAACTGTTTTTT,.,TRBJ1-4,TRBV20-1,.
CASSPVVLQGEGGPPREAKNIQYF,TGTGCCAGCAGCCCTGTGGTCTTACAGGGGGAGGGGGGGCCGCCACGAGAAGCCAAAAACATTCAGTACTTC,.,TRBJ2-4,TRBV12-3/TRBV12-4,.
CASSYSKGDKSLGSPLHF,TGTGCCAGCAGTTACTCGAAGGGCGACAAGAGTTTGGGGTCACCCCTCCACTTT,.,TRBJ1-6,TRBV6-6,many
CASSDLAGRTDTQYF,TGTGCCAGCAGTGATTTGGCAGGACGCACAGATACGCAGTATTTT,.,TRBJ2-3,TRBV6-1,.
CASSPGTVTYNEQFF,TGTGCCAGCTCACCAGGGACAGTCACCTACAATGAGCAGTTCTTC,TRBD1,TRBJ2-1,TRBV18,.
CASSSPGTYEQYF,TGTGCCAGCAGCTCGCCGGGAACCTACGAGCAGTACTTT,.,TRBJ2-7,TRBV7-2,.
CASSPDSFSYEQYF,TGTGCCAGCAGTCCGGACAGCTTCTCCTACGAGCAGTACTTC,.,TRBJ2-7,TRBV6-2/TRBV6-3,few
CASSLAGGGHYNEQFF,TGTGCCAGCAGCTTAGCGGGCGGGGGGCACTACAATGAGCAGTTCTTC,TRBD2,TRBJ2-1,TRBV7-2,many
CASSSHREGNQPQHF,TGTGCCAGCAGTTCTCACAGGGAGGGCAATCAGCCCCAGCATTTT,.,TRBJ1-5,TRBV12-3/TRBV12-4,few
CASSPLSTRGFEQFF,TGTGCCAGCAGTCCCCTCTCTACCCGAGGTTTTGAGCAGTTCTTC,.,TRBJ2-1,TRBV27,.
CASSLQGGWDTEAFF,TGTGCCAGCAGCTTACAGGGCGGTTGGGACACTGAAGCTTTCTTT,.,TRBJ1-1,TRBV6-2/TRBV6-3,.
CASSFFSSTGELFF,TGTGCCAGCAGCTTCTTTTCGTCCACCGGGGAGCTGTTTTTT,.,TRBJ2-2,TRBV7-3,.
CASSFLEGSNTGELFF,TGTGCCAGCAGCTTCCTGGAAGGGTCGAACACCGGGGAGCTGTTTTTT,.,TRBJ2-2,TRBV5-3,.
CASGCEAFF,TGTGCCAGTGGCTGTGAAGCTTTCTTT,.,TRBJ1-1,TRBV19,.
CASSVRLDSLTGELFF,TGTGCCAGCAGCGTCAGACTCGACAGTCTCACCGGGGAGCTGTTTTTT,.,TRBJ2-2,TRBV2,.
CASSLMQGSRNTEAFF,TGTGCCAGCAGCCTGATGCAGGGATCCCGGAACACTGAAGCTTTCTTT,.,TRBJ1-1,TRBV9,.
CASSRIRTSGQETQYF,TGTGCCAGCAGCAGGATAAGGACTAGCGGCCAAGAGACCCAGTACTTC,TRBD2,TRBJ2-5,TRBV6-5,few
CASSGTSGGAGHTQYF,TGTGCCAGCAGCGGGACTAGCGGGGGGGCGGGCCATACGCAGTATTTT,TRBD2,TRBJ2-3,TRBV7-3,.
CASSLFQDQPQHF,TGTGCCAGCAGTTTGTTTCAGGATCAGCCCCAGCATTTT,.,TRBJ1-5,TRBV28,.
CASSLTYGANQPQHF,TGTGCCAGCAGCTTAACTTACGGGGCTAATCAGCCCCAGCATTTT,.,TRBJ1-5,TRBV7-2,many
CASSFTKNIQYF,TGTGCCAGCAGCTTCACAAAAAACATTCAGTACTTC,.,TRBJ2-4,TRBV7-9,.
CASSTWLSGGALETQYF,TGTGCCAGCAGCACCTGGCTTAGCGGGGGGGCCTTAGAGACCCAGTACTTC,TRBD2,TRBJ2-5,TRBV11-2,once
CASSLDRGAQGETQYF,TGTGCCAGCAGCTTGGACAGGGGGGCGCAGGGAGAGACCCAGTACTTC,TRBD1,TRBJ2-5,TRBV5-3,.
CASSEVKVGTEAFF,TGTGCCAGCAGTGAAGTGAAGGTCGGCACTGAAGCTTTCTTT,.,TRBJ1-1,TRBV6-1,.
CASSQEKRSTGGEQYF,TGCGCCAGCAGCCAAGAAAAGAGATCCACCGGGGGGGAGCAGTACTTC,TRBD2,TRBJ2-7,TRBV4-1,.
CASTPSSGFWDEQYF,TGTGCCAGTACCCCTTCGTCGGGTTTTTGGGACGAGCAGTACTTC,.,TRBJ2-7,TRBV19,.
CASSLEGGRQYSGNTIYF,TGTGCCAGCAGCTTGGAAGGAGGGAGACAGTACTCTGGAAACACCATATATTTT,.,TRBJ1-3,TRBV5-5,.
CASSSLRGEYTEAFF,TGTGCCAGCAGCTCCCTCAGGGGCGAGTACACTGAAGCTTTCTTT,.,TRBJ1-1,TRBV9,once
CATSSYLLQLPKPRTEAFF,TGTGCCACCAGCTCTTATCTATTACAGTTACCTAAACCTAGGACTGAAGCTTTCTTT,.,TRBJ1-1,TRBV15,.
CASSLAGPLETQYF,TGTGCCAGCAGCTTAGCGGGGCCCTTGGAGACCCAGTACTTC,.,TRBJ2-5,TRBV7-2,.
CASSNYRDQNTIYF,TGTGCCAGCAGTAACTACAGGGATCAAAACACCATATATTTT,.,TRBJ1-3,TRBV12-3/TRBV12-4,once
CASSQEPGADQPQHF,TGCGCCAGCAGCCAAGAGCCCGGGGCCGATCAGCCCCAGCATTTT,.,TRBJ1-5,TRBV4-1,.